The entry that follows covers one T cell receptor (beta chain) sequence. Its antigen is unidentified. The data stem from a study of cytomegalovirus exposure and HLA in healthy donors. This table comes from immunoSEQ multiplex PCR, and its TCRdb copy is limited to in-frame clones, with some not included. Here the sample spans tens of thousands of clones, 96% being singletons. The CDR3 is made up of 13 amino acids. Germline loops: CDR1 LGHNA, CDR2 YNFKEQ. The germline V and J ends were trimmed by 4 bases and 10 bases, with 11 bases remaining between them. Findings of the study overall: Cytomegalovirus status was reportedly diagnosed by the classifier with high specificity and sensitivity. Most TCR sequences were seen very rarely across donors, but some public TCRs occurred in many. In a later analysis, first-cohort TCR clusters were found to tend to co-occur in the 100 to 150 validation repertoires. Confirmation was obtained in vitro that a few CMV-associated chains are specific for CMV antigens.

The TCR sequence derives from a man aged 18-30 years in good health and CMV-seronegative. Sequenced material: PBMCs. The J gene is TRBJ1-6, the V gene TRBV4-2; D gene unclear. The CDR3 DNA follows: TGTGCCAGCAGCCCATCCGAGGGCTCACCCCTCCACTTT. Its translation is CASSPSEGSPLHF.